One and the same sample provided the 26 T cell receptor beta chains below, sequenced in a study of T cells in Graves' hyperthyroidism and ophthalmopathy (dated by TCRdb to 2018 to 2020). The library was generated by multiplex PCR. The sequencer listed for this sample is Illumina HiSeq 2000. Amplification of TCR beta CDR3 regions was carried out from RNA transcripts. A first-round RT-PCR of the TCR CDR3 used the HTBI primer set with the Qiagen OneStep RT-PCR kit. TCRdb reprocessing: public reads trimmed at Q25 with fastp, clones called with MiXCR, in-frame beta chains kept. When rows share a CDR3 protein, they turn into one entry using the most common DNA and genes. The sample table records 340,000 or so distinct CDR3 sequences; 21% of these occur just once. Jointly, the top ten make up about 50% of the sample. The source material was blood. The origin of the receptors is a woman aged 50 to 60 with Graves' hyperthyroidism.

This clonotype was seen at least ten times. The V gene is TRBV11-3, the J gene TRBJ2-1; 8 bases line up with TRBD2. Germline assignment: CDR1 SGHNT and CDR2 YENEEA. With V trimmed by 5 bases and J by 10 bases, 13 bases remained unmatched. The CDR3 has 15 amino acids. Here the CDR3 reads CASSLGTRMDREQFF. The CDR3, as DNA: TGTGCCAGCAGCCTCGGGACTAGGATGGACAGAGAGCAGTTCTTC.

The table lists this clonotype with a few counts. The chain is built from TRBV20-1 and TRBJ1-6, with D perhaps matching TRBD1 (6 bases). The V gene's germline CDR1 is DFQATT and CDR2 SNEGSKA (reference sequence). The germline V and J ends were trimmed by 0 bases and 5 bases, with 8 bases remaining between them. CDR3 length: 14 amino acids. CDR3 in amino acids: CSARDRGNNSPLHF. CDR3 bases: TGCAGTGCTAGAGACAGGGGAAATAATTCACCCCTCCACTTT.

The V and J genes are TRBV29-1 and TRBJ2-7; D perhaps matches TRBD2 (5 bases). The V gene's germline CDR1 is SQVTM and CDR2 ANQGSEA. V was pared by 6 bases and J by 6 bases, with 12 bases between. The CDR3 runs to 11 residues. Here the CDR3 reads CSVTTRVEQYF. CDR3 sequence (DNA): TGCAGCGTGACAACTAGAGTCGAGCAGTACTTC.

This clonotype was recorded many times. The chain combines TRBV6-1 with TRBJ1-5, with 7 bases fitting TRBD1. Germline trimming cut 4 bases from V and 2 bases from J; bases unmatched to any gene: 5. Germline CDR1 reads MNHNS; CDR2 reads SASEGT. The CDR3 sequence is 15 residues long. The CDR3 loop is CASSAGTAGNQPQHF. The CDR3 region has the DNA TGTGCCAGCAGTGCCGGGACAGCGGGCAATCAGCCCCAGCATTTT.

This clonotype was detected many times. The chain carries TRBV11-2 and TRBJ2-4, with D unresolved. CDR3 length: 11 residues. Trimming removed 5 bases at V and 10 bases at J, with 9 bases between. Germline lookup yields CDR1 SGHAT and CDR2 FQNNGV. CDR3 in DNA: TGTGCCAGCAGCCCAAAATCAATTCAGTACTTC. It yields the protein CASSPKSIQYF.

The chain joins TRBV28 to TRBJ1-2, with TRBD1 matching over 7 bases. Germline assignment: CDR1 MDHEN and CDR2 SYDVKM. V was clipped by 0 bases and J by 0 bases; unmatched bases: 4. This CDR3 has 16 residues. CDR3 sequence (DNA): TGTGCCAGCAGTTTATGGGGGGACAGCCCTAACTATGGCTACACCTTC. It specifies CASSLWGDSPNYGYTF.

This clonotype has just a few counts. Written as DNA, the CDR3 is TGTGCCAGCAGGAGGGACGGGTCCTACGAGCAGTACTTC. It codes for CASRRDGSYEQYF. This chain connects TRBV5-6 to TRBJ2-7; TRBD1 or TRBD2 may be the D gene (5 bases each). CDR3 length equals 13 residues. V gave up 5 bases and J gave up 1 base, with 10 bases separating them. Germline assignment: CDR1 SGHDT and CDR2 YYEEEE.

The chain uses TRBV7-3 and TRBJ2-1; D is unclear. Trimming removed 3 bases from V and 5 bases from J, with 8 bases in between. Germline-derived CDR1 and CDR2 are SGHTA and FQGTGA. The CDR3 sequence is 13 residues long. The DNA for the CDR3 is TGTGCCAGCAGCTTCTCCTTGGACAATGAGCAGTTCTTC. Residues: CASSFSLDNEQFF.

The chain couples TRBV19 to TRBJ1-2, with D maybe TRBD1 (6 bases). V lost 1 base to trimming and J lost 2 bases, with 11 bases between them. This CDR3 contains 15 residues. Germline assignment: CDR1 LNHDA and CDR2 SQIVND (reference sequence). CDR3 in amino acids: CASSIGMGGNYGYTF. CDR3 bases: TGTGCCAGTAGTATAGGGATGGGGGGCAACTATGGCTACACCTTC.

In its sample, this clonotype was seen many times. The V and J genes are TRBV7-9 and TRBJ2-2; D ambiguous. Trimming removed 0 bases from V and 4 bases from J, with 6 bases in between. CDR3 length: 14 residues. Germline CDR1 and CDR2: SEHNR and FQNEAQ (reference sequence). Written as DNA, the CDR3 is TGTGCCAGCAGCTTAGCGGCTAGCACCGGGGAGCTGTTTTTT. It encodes CASSLAASTGELFF. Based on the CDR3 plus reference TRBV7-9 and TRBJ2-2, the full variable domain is DTGVSQNPRHKITKRGQNVTFRCDPISEHNRLYWYRQTLGQGPEFLTYFQNEAQLEKSRLLSDRFSAERPKGSFSTLEIQRTEQGDSAMYLCASSLAASTGELFFGEGSRLTVL.

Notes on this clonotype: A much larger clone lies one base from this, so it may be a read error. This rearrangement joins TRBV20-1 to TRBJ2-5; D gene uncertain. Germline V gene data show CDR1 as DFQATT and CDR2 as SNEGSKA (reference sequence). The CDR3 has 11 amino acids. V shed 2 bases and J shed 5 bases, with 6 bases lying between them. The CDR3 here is CSARLGETQYF. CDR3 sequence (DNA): TGCAGTGCTAGACTGGGGGAGACCCAGTACTTC.

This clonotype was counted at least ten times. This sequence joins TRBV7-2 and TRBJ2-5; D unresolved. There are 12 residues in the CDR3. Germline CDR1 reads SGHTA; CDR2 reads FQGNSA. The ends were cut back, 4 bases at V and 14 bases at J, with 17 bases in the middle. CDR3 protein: CASSSGRQNLYF. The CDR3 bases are TGTGCCAGCAGCTCCGGACGGCAGAATCTTTACTTC.

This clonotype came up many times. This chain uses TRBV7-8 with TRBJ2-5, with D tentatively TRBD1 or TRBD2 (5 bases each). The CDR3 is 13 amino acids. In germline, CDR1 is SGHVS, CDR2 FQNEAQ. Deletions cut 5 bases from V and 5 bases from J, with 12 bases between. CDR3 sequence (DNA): TGTGCCAGCAGCGGGACGGGCTTCGAGACCCAGTACTTC. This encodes CASSGTGFETQYF. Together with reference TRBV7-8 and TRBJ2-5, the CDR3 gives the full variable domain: GAGVSQSPRYKVAKRGQDVALRCDPISGHVSLFWYQQALGQGPEFLTYFQNEAQLDKSGLPSDRFFAERPEGSVSTLKIQRTQQEDSAVYLCASSGTGFETQYFGPGTRLLVL.

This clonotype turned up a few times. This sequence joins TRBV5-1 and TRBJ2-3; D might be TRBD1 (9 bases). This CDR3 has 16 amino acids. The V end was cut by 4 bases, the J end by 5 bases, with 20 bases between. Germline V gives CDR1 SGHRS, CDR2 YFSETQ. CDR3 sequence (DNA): TGCGCCAGCAGCCGGGAGGGGACAGGGCTTGAAGATACGCAGTATTTT. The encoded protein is CASSREGTGLEDTQYF.

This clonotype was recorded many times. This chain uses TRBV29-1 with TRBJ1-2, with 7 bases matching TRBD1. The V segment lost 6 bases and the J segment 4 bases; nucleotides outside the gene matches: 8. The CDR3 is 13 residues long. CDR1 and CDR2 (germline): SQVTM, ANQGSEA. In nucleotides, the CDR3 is TGCAGCGTGGAACGGAACAGGGGCTATGGCTACACCTTC. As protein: CSVERNRGYGYTF.

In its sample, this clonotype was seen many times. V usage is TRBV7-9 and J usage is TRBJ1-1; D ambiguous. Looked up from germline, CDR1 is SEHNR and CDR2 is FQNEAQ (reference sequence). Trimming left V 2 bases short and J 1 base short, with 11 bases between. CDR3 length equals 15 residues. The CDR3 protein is CASSLRLGRNTEAFF. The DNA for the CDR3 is TGTGCCAGCAGCTTACGGCTAGGACGGAACACTGAAGCTTTCTTT.

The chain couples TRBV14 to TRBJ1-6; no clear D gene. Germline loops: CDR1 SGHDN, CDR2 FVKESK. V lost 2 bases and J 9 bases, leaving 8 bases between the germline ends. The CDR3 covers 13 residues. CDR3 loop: CASSQMTPSPLHF. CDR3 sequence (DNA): TGTGCCAGCAGCCAAATGACCCCTTCACCCCTCCACTTT.

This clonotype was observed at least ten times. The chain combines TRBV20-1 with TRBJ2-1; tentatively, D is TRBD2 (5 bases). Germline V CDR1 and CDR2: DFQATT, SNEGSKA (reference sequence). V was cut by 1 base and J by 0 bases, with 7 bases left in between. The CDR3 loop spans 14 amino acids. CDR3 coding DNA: TGCAGTGCTAGAGGTGGGAGCTCCTACAATGAGCAGTTCTTC. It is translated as CSARGGSSYNEQFF.

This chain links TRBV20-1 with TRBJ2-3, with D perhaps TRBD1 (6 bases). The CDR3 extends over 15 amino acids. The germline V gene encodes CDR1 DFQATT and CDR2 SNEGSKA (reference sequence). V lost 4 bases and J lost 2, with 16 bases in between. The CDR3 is CSATPRVGATDTQYF. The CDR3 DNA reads TGCAGTGCTACTCCCCGGGTGGGGGCCACAGATACGCAGTATTTT.

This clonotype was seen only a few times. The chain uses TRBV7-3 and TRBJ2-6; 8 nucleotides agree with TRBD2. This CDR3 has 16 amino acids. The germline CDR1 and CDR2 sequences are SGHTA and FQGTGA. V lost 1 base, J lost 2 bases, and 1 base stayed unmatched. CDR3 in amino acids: CASSLKAGAGANVLTF. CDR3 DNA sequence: TGTGCCAGCAGCTTAAAAGCGGGAGCTGGGGCCAACGTCCTGACTTTC.

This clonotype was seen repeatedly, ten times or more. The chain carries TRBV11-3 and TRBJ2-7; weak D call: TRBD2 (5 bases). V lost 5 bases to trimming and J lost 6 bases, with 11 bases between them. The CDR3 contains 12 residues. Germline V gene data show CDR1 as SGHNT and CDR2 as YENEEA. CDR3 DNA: TGTGCCAGCAGCCCGGGGTTGGGCGAGCAGTACTTC. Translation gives CASSPGLGEQYF.

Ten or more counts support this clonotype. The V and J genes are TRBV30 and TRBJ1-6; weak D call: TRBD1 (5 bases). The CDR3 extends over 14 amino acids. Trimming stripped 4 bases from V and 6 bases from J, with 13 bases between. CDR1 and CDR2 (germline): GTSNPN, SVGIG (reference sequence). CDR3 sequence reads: CAWKTGRLNSPLHF. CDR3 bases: TGTGCCTGGAAAACGGGACGACTTAATTCACCCCTCCACTTT.

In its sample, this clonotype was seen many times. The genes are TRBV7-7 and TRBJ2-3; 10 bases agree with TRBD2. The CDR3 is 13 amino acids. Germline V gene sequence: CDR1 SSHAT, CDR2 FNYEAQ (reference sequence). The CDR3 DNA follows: TGTGCTACCAGCGGGGGGGCTGAAGATACGCAGTATTTT. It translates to CATSGGAEDTQYF.

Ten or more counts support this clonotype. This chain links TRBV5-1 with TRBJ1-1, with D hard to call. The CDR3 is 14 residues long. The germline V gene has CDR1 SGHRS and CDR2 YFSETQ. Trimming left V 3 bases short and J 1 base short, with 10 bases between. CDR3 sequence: CASSSPTANTEAFF. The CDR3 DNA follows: TGCGCCAGCAGCTCCCCTACAGCGAACACTGAAGCTTTCTTT.

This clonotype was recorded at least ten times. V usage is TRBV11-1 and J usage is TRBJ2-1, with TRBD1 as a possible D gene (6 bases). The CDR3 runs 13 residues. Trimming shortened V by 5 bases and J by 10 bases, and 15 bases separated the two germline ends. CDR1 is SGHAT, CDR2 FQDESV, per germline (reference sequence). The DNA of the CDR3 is TGTGCCAGCAGCATCTCAGGGGTTGGGGAGCAGTTCTTC. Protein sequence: CASSISGVGEQFF.

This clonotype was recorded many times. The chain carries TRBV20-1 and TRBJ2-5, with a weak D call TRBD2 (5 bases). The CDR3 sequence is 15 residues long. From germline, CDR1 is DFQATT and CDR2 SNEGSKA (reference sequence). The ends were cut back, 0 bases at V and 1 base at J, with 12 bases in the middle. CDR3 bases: TGCAGTGCTAGAGATAGCCGGGGAATCCAAGAGACCCAGTACTTC. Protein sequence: CSARDSRGIQETQYF.